This T cell receptor beta chain was obtained from a study of technical replicates of blood from a handful of donors (dated by TCRdb to about 2017). As to this clone: Its cognate antigen has yet to be identified. Base qualities are not provided; no much larger clone lies one nucleotide away.

Receptor libraries were prepared by the immunoSEQ multiplex PCR assay. TCRdb took over this immuneACCESS table, retaining in-frame rearrangements with V and J assigned. Such tables are incomplete; in checked studies, under half of the missing clones stem from an unresolved V gene, and the remainder is unexplained. This sample comprises 90,000 or so clones, more than 85% of them detected only once. The ten largest clones capture less than 0.35% of the sample. The CDR3, from cysteine to phenylalanine, totals 13 residues. The DNA shown is the 39-base CDR3, in frame from base 1. CDR1 and CDR2 are drawn from the germline V gene: MNHEY, SVGAGI. V lost 8 bases and J lost 3 bases; the stretch between them is 11 bases long.

The rearranged chain carries TRBV6-5 and TRBJ1-5; TRBD1 is perhaps the D gene, given 6 matching bases. This TCR derives from a human donor in good health. The sample was T cells isolated from PBMCs. The DNA is as follows: TGTGCCAGCGGAAGGGACACCAATCAGCCCCAGCATTTT. Its coded protein is CASGRDTNQPQHF.